This T cell receptor (beta chain) was recovered during a study of cytomegalovirus exposure and HLA in healthy donors. Study-level background: A prior study identified 117 million unique TCR beta sequences from about 180 million T cells. Broader study findings: Common viral pathogens were later found to be apparently linked to several of the most significant clusters.

In the PCR, 60 Vbeta and 13 Jbeta primers were used. The repertoire was sequenced with immunoSEQ multiplex PCR; TCRdb's copy has only in-frame clones and lacks some. This sample carries about 110,000 clones, with about 6.8% going to the ten biggest clones. As to this clone: Its antigen is unidentified.

The CDR3 has 14 amino acids. Deletions cut 3 bases from V and 0 bases from J, with 3 bases between. In germline, CDR1 is SEHNR, CDR2 FQNEAQ (reference sequence). What was sequenced was PBMCs. The chain carries TRBV7-9 and TRBJ2-6; no clear D. This sequence was found in a middle-aged man in good health and CMV-seropositive. The CDR3: CASSFSSGANVLTF. CDR3 sequence (DNA): TGTGCCAGCAGCTTTAGCTCTGGGGCCAACGTCCTGACTTTC. Full variable domain (remainder filled in from reference TRBV7-9 and TRBJ2-6): DTGVSQNPRHKITKRGQNVTFRCDPISEHNRLYWYRQTLGQGPEFLTYFQNEAQLEKSRLLSDRFSAERPKGSFSTLEIQRTEQGDSAMYLCASSFSSGANVLTFGAGSRLTVL.